This T cell receptor beta chain was captured by sequencing in a study of OX40 agonist ivuxolimab in advanced cancers. About the study: An anti-OX40 (CD134) antibody with agonistic activity, ivuxolimab, was administered to patients. Findings and caveats of the study: Researchers did not determine the expanded peripheral T cells' antigen specificity.

With respect to this clone: As yet, its antigen is unknown.

Clones were read by immunoSEQ multiplex PCR, and TCRdb kept only the in-frame ones, dropping some. The sample shows about 31,000 clones, 80% to 90% of them seen only once. This CDR3 region has 13 residues. Trimming pared 10 bases from V and 1 base from J, leaving 13 bases between. Germline-derived CDR1 and CDR2 are MNHNS and SASEGT. The rearrangement links TRBV6-1 to TRBJ1-1, with D uncertain. This sequence originates from an adult with an advanced solid tumor such as melanoma, head and neck, liver or kidney cancer. This specimen was CD4+ or CD8+ T cells sorted from blood, taken in a trial of the OX40 agonist ivuxolimab. CDR3 DNA sequence: TGTGCCACCCCTGGGCGGGGGAACACTGAAGCTTTCTTT. Its protein product is CATPGRGNTEAFF.